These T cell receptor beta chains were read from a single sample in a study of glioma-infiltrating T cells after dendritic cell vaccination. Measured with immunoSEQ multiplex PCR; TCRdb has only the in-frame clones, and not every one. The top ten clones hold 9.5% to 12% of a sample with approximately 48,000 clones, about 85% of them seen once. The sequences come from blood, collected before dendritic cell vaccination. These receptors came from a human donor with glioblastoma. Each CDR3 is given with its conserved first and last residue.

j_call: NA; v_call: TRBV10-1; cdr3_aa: CASSETSRYEQYF
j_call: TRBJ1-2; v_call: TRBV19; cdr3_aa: CASRYRSNYGYTF
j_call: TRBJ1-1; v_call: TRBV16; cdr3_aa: CASSQESRTSEAFF
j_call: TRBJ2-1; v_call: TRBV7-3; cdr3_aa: CASSFTSGAYNEQFF
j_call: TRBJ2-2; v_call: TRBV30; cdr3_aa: CAWSVLGLGTGELFF
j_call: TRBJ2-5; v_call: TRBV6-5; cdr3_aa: CASSGSQETQYF
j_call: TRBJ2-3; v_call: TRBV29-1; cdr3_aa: CSVDGGAYSTDTQYF
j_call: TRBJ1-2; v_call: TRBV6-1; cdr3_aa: CASSPRDRGTTGYTF
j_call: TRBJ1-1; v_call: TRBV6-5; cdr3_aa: CASVAPGNTEAFF
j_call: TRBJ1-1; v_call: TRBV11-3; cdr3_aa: CASSPGQGVPEAFF
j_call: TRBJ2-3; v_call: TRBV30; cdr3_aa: CAWSVGDRGADTQYF
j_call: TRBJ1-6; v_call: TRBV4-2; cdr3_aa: CASSQDALSQALNSPLHF
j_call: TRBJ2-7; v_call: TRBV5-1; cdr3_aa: CASTPGGTGVYEQYF
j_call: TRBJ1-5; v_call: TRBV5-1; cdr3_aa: CASSLDGERFQPQHF
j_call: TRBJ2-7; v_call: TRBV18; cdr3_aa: CASSQGLAELYEQYF
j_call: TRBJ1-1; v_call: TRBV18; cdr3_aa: CASSSTGGNTEAFF
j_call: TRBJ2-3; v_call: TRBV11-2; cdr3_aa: CASGPWARGADTQYF
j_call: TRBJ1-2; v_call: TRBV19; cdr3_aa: CASRPGTGLYGYTF
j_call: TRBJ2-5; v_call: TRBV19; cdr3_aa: CASSMSVTGVQETQYF
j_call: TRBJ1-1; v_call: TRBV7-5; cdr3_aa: CARSYRGGHNTEAFF
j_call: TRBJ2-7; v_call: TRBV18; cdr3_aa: CASSPGAYEQYF
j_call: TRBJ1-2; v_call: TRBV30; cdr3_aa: CAWSLGQGYYGYTF
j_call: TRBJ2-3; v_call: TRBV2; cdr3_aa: CASRSGGPGTDTQYF
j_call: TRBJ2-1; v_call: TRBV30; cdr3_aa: CAWRHSGMVYNEQFF
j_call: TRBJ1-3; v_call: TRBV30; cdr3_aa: CAWTGAGNTIYF
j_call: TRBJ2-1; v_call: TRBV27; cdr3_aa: CASSWAASGMGEQFF
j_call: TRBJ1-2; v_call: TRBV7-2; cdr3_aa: CASSLGQPTYGYTF
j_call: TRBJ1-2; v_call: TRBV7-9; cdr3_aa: CASSLVSGDYGYTF
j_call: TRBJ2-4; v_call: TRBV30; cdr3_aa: CAWQTSGRADEAKNIQYF
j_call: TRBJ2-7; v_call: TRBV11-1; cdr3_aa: CASSWSTGGTYEQYF
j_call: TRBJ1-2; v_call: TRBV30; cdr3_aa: CAWSSQGSLHGYTF
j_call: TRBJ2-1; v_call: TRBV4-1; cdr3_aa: CASSQGHSGGAENEQFF
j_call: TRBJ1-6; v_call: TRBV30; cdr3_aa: CAWDGRGTNSPLHF
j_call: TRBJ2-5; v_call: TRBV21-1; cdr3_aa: CASKRRTQETQYF
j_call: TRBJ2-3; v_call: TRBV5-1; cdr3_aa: CASSSRDWRTDTQYF
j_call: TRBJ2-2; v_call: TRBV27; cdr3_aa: CASRQQGSGELFF
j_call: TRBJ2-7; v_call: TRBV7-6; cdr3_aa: CASSLRTGGFGAEQYF
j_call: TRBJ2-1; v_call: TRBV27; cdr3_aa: CASSPTGQGDYNEQFF
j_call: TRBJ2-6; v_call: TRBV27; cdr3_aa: CASSPRGALSGANVLTF
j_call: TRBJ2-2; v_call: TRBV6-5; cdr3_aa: CASRPTGSTGELFF
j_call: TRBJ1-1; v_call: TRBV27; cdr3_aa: CASTIRWAANTEAFF
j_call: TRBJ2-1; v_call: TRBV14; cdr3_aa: CASSPGLAHYNEQFF
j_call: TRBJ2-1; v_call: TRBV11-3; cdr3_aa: CASSLDISLAGGMYNEQFF
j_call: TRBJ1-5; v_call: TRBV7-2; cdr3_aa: CASSPTELSNQPQHF
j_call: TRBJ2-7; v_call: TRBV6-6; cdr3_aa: CASSSRGLAGREQYF
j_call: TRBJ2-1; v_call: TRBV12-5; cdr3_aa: CASGLGTSGGLYPNEQFF
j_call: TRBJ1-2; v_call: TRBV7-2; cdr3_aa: CASSLAQGQGFGYTF
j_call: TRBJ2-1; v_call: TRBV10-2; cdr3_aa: CASSEFFLAGVNEQFF
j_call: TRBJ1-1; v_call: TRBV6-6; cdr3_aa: CASSRETEAFF
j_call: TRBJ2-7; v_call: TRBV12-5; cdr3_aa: CASGSQGSYEQYF
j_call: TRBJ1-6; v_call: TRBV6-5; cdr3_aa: CASSILSSPLHF
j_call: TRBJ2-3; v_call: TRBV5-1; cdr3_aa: CASSPSRSGSGDTQYF
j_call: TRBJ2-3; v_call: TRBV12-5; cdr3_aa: CASGLEGLTDTQYF
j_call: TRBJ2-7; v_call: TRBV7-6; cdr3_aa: CASSLSWGTGTYEQYF
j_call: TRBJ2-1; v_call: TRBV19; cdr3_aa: CASKSSGNYNEQFF
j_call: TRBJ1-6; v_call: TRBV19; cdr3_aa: CASSITGTVTSPLHF
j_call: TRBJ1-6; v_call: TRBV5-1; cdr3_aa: CASSLGQGARDSPLHF
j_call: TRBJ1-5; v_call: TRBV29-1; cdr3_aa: CSVEVSGNNQPQHF
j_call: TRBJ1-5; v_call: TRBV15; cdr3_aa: CATSTPGYSNQPQHF
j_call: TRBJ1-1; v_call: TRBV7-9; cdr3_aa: CASSLPPEWEAFF